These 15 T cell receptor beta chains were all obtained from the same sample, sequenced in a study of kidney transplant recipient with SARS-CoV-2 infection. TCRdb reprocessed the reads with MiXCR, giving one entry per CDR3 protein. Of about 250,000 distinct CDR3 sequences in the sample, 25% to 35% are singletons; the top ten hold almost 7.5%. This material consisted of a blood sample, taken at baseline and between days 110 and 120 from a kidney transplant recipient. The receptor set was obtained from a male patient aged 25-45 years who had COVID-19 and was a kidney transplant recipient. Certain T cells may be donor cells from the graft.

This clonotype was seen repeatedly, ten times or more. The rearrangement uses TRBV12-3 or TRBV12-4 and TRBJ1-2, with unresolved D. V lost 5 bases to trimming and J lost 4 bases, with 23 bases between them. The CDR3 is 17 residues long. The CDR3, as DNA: TGTGCCAGCAGTGTAATAGCCACAGCAGGAAAGACCTATGGCTACACCTTC. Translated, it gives CASSVIATAGKTYGYTF.

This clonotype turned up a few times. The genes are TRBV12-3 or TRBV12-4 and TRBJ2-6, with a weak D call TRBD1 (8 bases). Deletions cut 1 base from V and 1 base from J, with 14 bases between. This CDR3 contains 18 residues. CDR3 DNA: TGTGCCAGCAGTTTAGTGGGGGGGACAGGATCTGGGGCCAACGTCCTGACTTTC. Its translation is CASSLVGGTGSGANVLTF.

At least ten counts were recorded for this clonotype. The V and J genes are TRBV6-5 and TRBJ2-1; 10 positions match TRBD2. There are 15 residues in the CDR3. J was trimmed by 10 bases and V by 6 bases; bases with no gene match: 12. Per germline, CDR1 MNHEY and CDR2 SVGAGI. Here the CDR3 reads CASRPWASGSGEQFF. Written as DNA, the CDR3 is TGTGCCAGCAGACCATGGGCTAGCGGGAGCGGGGAGCAGTTCTTC.

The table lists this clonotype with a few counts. The CDR3 loop reads CARVQGTRETQYF. CDR3 nucleotides: TGTGCCAGGGTACAGGGGACGCGGGAGACCCAGTACTTC. This chain joins TRBV7-2 and TRBJ2-3; 7 bases fit TRBD1. The end of the DNA aligns better with TRBJ2-5, so the J call may be wrong. The CDR3 runs 13 residues. The germline V gene has CDR1 SGHTA and CDR2 FQGNSA.

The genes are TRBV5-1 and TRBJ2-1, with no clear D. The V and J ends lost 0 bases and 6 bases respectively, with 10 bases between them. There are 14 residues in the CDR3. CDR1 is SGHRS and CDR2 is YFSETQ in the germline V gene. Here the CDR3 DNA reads TGCGCCAGCAGCTTGGGTGCAGGAACCAATGAGCAGTTCTTC. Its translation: CASSLGAGTNEQFF.

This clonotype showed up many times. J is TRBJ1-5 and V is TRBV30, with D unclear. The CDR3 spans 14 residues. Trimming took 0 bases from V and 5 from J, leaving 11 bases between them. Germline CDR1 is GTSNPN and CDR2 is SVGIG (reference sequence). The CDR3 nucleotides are TGTGCCTGGAGTGTACTCCCACGTTATCAGCCCCAGCATTTT. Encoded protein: CAWSVLPRYQPQHF.

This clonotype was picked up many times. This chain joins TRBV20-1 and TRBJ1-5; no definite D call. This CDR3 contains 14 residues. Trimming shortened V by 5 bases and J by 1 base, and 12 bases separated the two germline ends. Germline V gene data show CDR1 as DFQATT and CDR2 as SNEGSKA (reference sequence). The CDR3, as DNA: TGCAGTGCTGGAGGGAGGTTAAGCAATCAGCCCCAGCATTTT. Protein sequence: CSAGGRLSNQPQHF.

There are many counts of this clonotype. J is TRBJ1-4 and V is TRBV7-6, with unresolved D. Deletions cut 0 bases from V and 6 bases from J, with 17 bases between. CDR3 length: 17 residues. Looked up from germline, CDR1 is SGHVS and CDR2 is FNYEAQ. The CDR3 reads CASSLAFVGRGHEKLFF. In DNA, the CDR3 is TGTGCCAGCAGCTTAGCCTTTGTGGGCCGAGGGCATGAAAAACTGTTTTTT.

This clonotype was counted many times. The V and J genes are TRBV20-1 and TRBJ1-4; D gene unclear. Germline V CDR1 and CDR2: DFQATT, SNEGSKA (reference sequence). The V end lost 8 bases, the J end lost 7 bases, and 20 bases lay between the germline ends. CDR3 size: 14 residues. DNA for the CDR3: TGCAGTATACTGGGAGCAGGCAATTCTGAAAAACTGTTTTTT. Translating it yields CSILGAGNSEKLFF.

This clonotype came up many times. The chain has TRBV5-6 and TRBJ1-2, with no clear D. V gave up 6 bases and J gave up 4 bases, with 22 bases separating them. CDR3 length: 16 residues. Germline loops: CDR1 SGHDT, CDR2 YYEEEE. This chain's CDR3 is CASKLLNSRKTYGYTF. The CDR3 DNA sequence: TGTGCCAGCAAATTGCTCAATAGTCGAAAGACCTATGGCTACACCTTC.

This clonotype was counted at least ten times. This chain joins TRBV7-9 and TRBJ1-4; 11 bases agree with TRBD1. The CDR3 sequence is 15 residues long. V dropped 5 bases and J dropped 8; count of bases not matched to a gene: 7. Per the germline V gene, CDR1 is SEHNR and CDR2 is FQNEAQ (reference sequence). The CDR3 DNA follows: TGTGCCAGCAGCCTACTGGGACAGGGGGGAGAAAAACTGTTTTTT. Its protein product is CASSLLGQGGEKLFF.

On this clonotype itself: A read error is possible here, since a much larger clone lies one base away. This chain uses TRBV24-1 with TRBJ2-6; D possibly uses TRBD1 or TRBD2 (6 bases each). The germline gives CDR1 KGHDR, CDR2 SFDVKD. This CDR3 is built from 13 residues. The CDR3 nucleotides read TGTGCCACGGGGGGCTCTGGGGCCAACGTCCAGACTTTC. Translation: CATGGSGANVQTF.

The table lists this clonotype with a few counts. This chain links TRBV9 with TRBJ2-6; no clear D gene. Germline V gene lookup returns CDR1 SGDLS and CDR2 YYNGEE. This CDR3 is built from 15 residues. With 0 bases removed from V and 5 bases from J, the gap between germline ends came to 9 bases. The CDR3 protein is CASSVEGRRANVLTF. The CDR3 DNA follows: TGTGCCAGCAGCGTAGAAGGCAGGCGGGCCAACGTCCTGACTTTC.

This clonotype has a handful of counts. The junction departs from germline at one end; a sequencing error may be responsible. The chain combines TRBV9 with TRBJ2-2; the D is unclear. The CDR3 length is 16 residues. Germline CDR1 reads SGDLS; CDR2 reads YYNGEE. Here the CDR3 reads CANSARAGSFGGELFF. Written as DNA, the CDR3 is TGTGCCAACAGCGCAAGGGCAGGAAGTTTCGGCGGGGAGCTGTTTTTT.

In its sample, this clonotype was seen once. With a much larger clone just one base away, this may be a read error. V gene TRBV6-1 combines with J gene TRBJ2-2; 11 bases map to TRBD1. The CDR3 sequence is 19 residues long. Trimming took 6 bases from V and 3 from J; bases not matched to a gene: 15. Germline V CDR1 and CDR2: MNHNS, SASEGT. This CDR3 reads CASRPIGDRGVSYTGELFF. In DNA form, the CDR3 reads TGTGCCAGCAGGCCAATAGGGGACAGGGGGGTCAGTTACACCGGGGAGCTGTTTTTT.